This TCR beta chain stems from a study of shared clonotypes between healthy human individuals. As originally analysed: ImmunoSEQ output held junction-only sequences without quality scores, so filtering differed. Clones were read by immunoSEQ multiplex PCR, and TCRdb kept only the in-frame ones, dropping some. For V, J and clone size, that table is used; D and trimming come from the DNA. The sample carries around 640,000 clones, roughly 95% recorded once. This CDR3 region has 18 residues. Germline V lookup: CDR1 MNHEY, CDR2 SMNVEV (reference sequence). Losses at the gene ends were 5 bases for V and 4 bases for J; bases not matched to a gene: 17. A note on this clone: What it recognizes is unknown.

The naive CD8 fraction comprised CD45RO-negative cells positively selected for CCR7 and excluded terminally differentiated effector memory CD45RA+ cells. Donation came from healthy HIV-negative adults that had no recent acute infections or vaccinations. Study-wide points: The represented genetic and exposure-history diversity was limited by the small number of donors. Even with large depth, rarefaction showed that sorted-subset sequencing was incomplete.

The sequencing sample was made of naive CD8+ T cells sorted from blood. V gene TRBV27 combines with J gene TRBJ1-1; TRBD1 matches 9 bases. The sequence came from a woman in her twenties or thirties in good health. The CDR3 spells CASSPPPGTGFERTEAFF. The CDR3 DNA is TGTGCCAGCAGTCCCCCCCCCGGGACAGGGTTCGAGCGCACTGAAGCTTTCTTT.